These T cell receptor beta chains were read from a single sample in a study of blood T cell repertoires in COVID-19. Using immunoSEQ multiplex PCR, the repertoire was profiled, and TCRdb retains in-frame clones only, with some absent. The repertoire holds around 190,000 clones, with roughly four fifths as singletons. The sequenced sample was peripheral blood. The receptor source for this set is a human donor in a cohort sampled during active COVID-19. Both conserved end residues are part of each CDR3. A D gene is named only where the DNA matches it firmly. Only some rows state a clone size, as once, few, many or a class for expanded clones.

J gene,CDR3 length,V gene,clone size,D gene,CDR3 protein,CDR3 DNA
TRBJ2-2,15,TRBV10-3,NA,TRBD2,CAISGLAANTGELFF,TGTGCCATCAGCGGACTAGCGGCCAACACCGGGGAGCTGTTTTTT
TRBJ1-2,13,TRBV18,NA,NA,CASSPFQGYSSTF,TGTGCCAGCTCACCATTCCAGGGATACTCTTCCACCTTC
TRBJ2-1,17,TRBV30,NA,TRBD2,CAWMEYRGGVSYNEQFF,TGTGCCTGGATGGAATATCGGGGGGGCGTATCCTACAATGAGCAGTTCTTC
TRBJ2-5,17,TRBV2,NA,TRBD2,CASSDGSSGGARETQYF,TGTGCCAGCAGCGACGGTAGTAGCGGGGGGGCCCGGGAGACCCAGTACTTC
TRBJ2-7,16,TRBV15,NA,TRBD1,CATSRFLSGQGYEQYF,TGTGCCACCAGCAGATTCCTTTCTGGACAGGGCTACGAGCAGTACTTC
TRBJ2-1,19,TRBV9,NA,TRBD2,CASSAYPQNSGGSYNEQFF,TGTGCCAGCAGCGCGTATCCCCAGAATAGCGGGGGTTCTTACAATGAGCAGTTCTTC
TRBJ1-1,15,TRBV5-4,NA,NA,CASSLDRVQNTEAFF,TGTGCCAGCAGCTTGGACAGGGTTCAGAACACTGAAGCTTTCTTT
TRBJ1-2,14,TRBV3-1/TRBV3-2,NA,TRBD1,CASSQSGQGNGYTF,TGTGCCAGCAGCCAAAGCGGACAGGGGAATGGCTACACCTTC
TRBJ2-7,14,TRBV2,NA,NA,CASSEVASSYEQYF,TGTGCCAGCAGTGAGGTGGCAAGCTCCTACGAGCAGTACTTC
TRBJ1-5,13,TRBV27,NA,NA,CASSYRDNQPQHF,TGTGCCAGCAGTTACAGGGACAATCAGCCCCAGCATTTT
TRBJ2-3,15,TRBV4-2,once,TRBD2,CASSHLAGGVDTQYF,TGTGCCAGCAGCCACTTAGCGGGGGGTGTTGATACGCAGTATTTT
TRBJ2-5,16,TRBV23-1,NA,TRBD1,CASSHIQGADQETQYF,TGCGCCAGCAGTCACATACAGGGGGCCGACCAAGAGACCCAGTACTTC
TRBJ2-1,17,TRBV10-3,NA,NA,CAISETGAGDSHNEQFF,TGTGCCATCAGTGAAACCGGGGCAGGGGATAGTCACAATGAGCAGTTCTTC
TRBJ1-1,15,TRBV6-5,NA,TRBD1,CASRSTGTGGTEAFF,TGTGCCAGCAGAAGCACCGGGACAGGGGGGACTGAAGCTTTCTTT
TRBJ1-1,13,TRBV5-1,NA,NA,CASSLSSPDGVLF,TGCGCCAGCAGCCTCTCTTCCCCTGACGGAGTGCTCTTT
TRBJ1-3,15,TRBV15,NA,NA,CATSREGGLGNTIYF,TGTGCCACCAGCAGAGAGGGCGGGTTAGGAAACACCATATATTTT
TRBJ2-7,13,TRBV7-9,NA,TRBD1,CASRGTGTYEQYF,TGTGCCAGCAGGGGGACAGGGACCTACGAGCAGTACTTC
TRBJ1-4,12,TRBV3-1/TRBV3-2,NA,NA,CASSQEGRKLFF,TGTGCCAGCAGCCAAGAGGGGCGGAAACTGTTTTTT
TRBJ1-3,13,TRBV5-1,NA,NA,CASSLALGNTIYF,TGCGCCAGCAGCTTGGCCCTAGGAAACACCATATATTTT
TRBJ1-1,15,TRBV6-1,NA,NA,CASSEPGQRNTEAFF,TGTGCCAGCAGTGAACCAGGACAAAGGAACACTGAAGCTTTCTTT
TRBJ2-3,14,TRBV4-1,NA,TRBD1,CASSGGRWADTQYF,TGCGCCAGCTCAGGGGGCAGGTGGGCAGATACGCAGTATTTT
TRBJ1-3,16,TRBV19,few,TRBD1,CASSILQGAAGNTIYF,TGTGCCAGTAGTATCCTACAGGGGGCGGCTGGAAACACCATATATTTT
TRBJ2-1,14,TRBV6-5,NA,NA,CASKSGQTSNEQFF,TGTGCCAGCAAGTCCGGTCAGACTAGCAATGAGCAGTTCTTC
TRBJ2-1,17,TRBV11-3,NA,TRBD2,CASSLGVAGGRYNEQFF,TGTGCCAGCAGCTTAGGCGTAGCGGGGGGCCGCTACAATGAGCAGTTCTTC
TRBJ2-1,13,TRBV12-3/TRBV12-4,NA,TRBD1,CASSSGQGNEQFF,TGTGCCAGCAGTTCCGGACAGGGCAATGAGCAGTTCTTC
TRBJ2-1,16,TRBV9,NA,NA,CASSVGVSLASNEQFF,TGTGCCAGCAGCGTAGGAGTTTCCCTAGCGAGCAATGAGCAGTTCTTC
TRBJ2-6,18,TRBV9,once,TRBD1,CASSFNRGGGSGANVLTF,TGTGCCAGCAGCTTTAACAGGGGCGGAGGCTCTGGGGCCAACGTCCTGACTTTC
TRBJ2-6,15,TRBV19,NA,NA,CASSMDFTGANVLTF,TGTGCCAGTAGTATGGACTTCACCGGGGCCAACGTCCTGACTTTC
TRBJ1-6,14,TRBV3-1/TRBV3-2,NA,NA,CASSQGRGDSPLHF,TGTGCCAGCAGCCAAGGACGGGGGGATTCACCCCTCCACTTT
TRBJ2-2,17,TRBV5-6,NA,TRBD1,CASSLRVGTANTGELFF,TGTGCCAGCAGCCTGAGGGTTGGGACAGCGAACACCGGGGAGCTGTTTTTT
TRBJ2-7,14,TRBV6-5,NA,TRBD2,CASRVLGGSYEQYF,TGTGCCAGCAGGGTTCTCGGGGGGAGCTACGAGCAGTACTTC
TRBJ1-3,16,TRBV19,once,NA,CASSIQRDDSGNTIYF,TGTGCCAGTAGTATTCAGCGGGACGACTCTGGAAACACCATATATTTT
TRBJ2-7,13,TRBV5-5,once,NA,CASSLGGLYEQYF,TGTGCCAGCAGCTTGGGAGGGCTATACGAGCAGTACTTC
TRBJ2-7,18,TRBV7-6,NA,NA,CASSIDGQSIKSSYEQYF,TGTGCCAGCAGCATAGACGGACAATCTATAAAAAGCTCCTACGAGCAGTACTTC
TRBJ1-5,13,TRBV27,NA,NA,CASSPTANQPQHF,TGTGCCAGCAGTCCGACAGCTAATCAGCCCCAGCATTTT
TRBJ1-4,14,TRBV6-6,NA,TRBD1,CASSYGTGVEKLFF,TGTGCCAGCAGTTACGGGACAGGGGTTGAAAAACTGTTTTTT
TRBJ1-2,15,TRBV6-5,NA,TRBD1,CASSWTGGASYGYTF,TGTGCCAGCAGTTGGACAGGGGGCGCGTCCTATGGCTACACCTTC
TRBJ1-1,13,TRBV12-3/TRBV12-4,NA,TRBD1,CASSKDRDTEAFF,TGTGCCAGCAGCAAGGACAGGGACACTGAAGCTTTCTTT
TRBJ2-7,13,TRBV19,NA,TRBD1,CASSMGQPYEQYF,TGTGCCAGTAGTATGGGACAGCCCTACGAGCAGTACTTC
TRBJ2-3,13,TRBV10-3,NA,NA,CAISEARGDTQYF,TGTGCCATCAGTGAGGCCCGAGGGGATACGCAGTATTTT
TRBJ1-1,17,TRBV19,NA,TRBD1,CASSYRADRRVNTEAFF,TGTGCCAGTAGTTATAGGGCGGACAGGAGGGTGAACACTGAAGCTTTCTTT
TRBJ2-1,16,TRBV19,NA,TRBD1,CASSISGQGYHDEQFF,TGTGCCAGTAGTATATCGGGACAGGGGTATCACGATGAGCAGTTCTTC
TRBJ2-7,14,TRBV11-2,NA,NA,CASSLSGPYYEQYF,TGTGCCAGCAGCTTAAGCGGGCCTTACTACGAGCAGTACTTC
TRBJ1-1,15,TRBV13,NA,TRBD1,CASSFGGQGKTEAFF,TGTGCCAGCAGCTTTGGGGGACAGGGGAAGACTGAAGCTTTCTTT
TRBJ2-7,16,TRBV6-5,NA,TRBD1,CASSYPTGGGSYEQYF,TGTGCCAGCAGTTACCCGACAGGGGGGGGTTCTTACGAGCAGTACTTC
TRBJ1-1,16,TRBV6-6,few,TRBD1,CASSYGGRGSNTEAFF,TGTGCCAGCAGTTACGGCGGCAGGGGGTCGAACACTGAAGCTTTCTTT
TRBJ1-2,13,TRBV3-1/TRBV3-2,NA,TRBD1,CASSPGQGYGYTF,TGTGCCAGCAGCCCGGGACAGGGGTATGGCTACACCTTC
TRBJ1-6,14,TRBV9,NA,NA,CASSVGGRNSPLHF,TGTGCCAGCAGCGTAGGGGGGAGGAATTCACCCCTCCACTTT
TRBJ2-7,13,TRBV4-1,NA,TRBD2,CASSPLGGYEQYF,TGCGCCAGCAGCCCATTGGGGGGGTACGAGCAGTACTTC
TRBJ2-5,13,TRBV4-1,NA,NA,CASSLAVRQTQYF,TGCGCCAGCAGCTTAGCGGTTAGGCAGACCCAGTACTTC
TRBJ1-5,14,TRBV3-1/TRBV3-2,NA,TRBD1,CASSDQGANQPQHF,TGTGCCAGCAGTGACCAGGGGGCAAATCAGCCCCAGCATTTT
TRBJ2-5,13,TRBV27,NA,NA,CASAAEVQETQYF,TGTGCCAGCGCGGCGGAAGTACAAGAGACCCAGTACTTC
TRBJ1-2,14,TRBV6-6,NA,NA,CASAEAGTHNGYTF,TGTGCCAGCGCCGAAGCCGGGACACATAACGGCTACACCTTC
TRBJ2-2,16,TRBV7-6,NA,TRBD1,CASSFLGQGDTGELFF,TGTGCCAGCAGCTTCCTAGGGCAGGGGGACACCGGGGAGCTGTTTTTT